Shown below are 3 T cell receptor beta chains from a single sample sequenced in a study of T cell responses to AZD1222 COVID-19 vaccine. The data were produced by immunoSEQ multiplex PCR, yet TCRdb's version contains in-frame clones alone and is incomplete. In the table there are under 100,000 clones, more than 90% of which are singletons. The material sequenced was peripheral blood, taken on day 0 of AZD1222 vaccination. All receptors come from an adult in good health.

The chain joins TRBV10-3 to TRBJ1-4; D ambiguous. The V end lost 1 base, the J end lost 8 bases, and 2 bases lay between the germline ends. The CDR3 has 11 residues. Per germline, CDR1 ENHRY and CDR2 SYGVKD. CDR3 bases: TGTGCCATCAGTGAGTACGAAAAACTGTTTTTT. This sequence encodes CAISEYEKLFF.

V and J are TRBV27 and TRBJ1-1, with unresolved D. V shed 6 bases and J shed 4 bases, with 15 bases lying between them. The CDR3 is 14 residues long. CDR1 and CDR2 (germline): MNHEY, SMNVEV (reference sequence). In DNA form, the CDR3 reads TGTGCCAGCAGACCAGACGACCTACCCACTGAAGCTTTCTTT. This translates into CASRPDDLPTEAFF.

The CDR3 sequence: CAWSSGTGYEQYF. In nucleotides, the CDR3 is TGTGCCTGGAGCTCCGGGACAGGGTACGAGCAGTACTTC. The gene calls are TRBV30 and TRBJ2-7, with 9 bases that match TRBD1. Trimming at V came to 3 bases and at J to 4 bases, leaving 4 bases not matched to a gene. CDR1 is GTSNPN and CDR2 is SVGIG in the germline V gene (reference sequence). CDR3 length: 13 amino acids. Together with reference TRBV30 and TRBJ2-7, the CDR3 gives the full variable domain: SQTIHQWPATLVQPVGSPLSLECTVEGTSNPNLYWYRQAAGRGLQLLFYSVGIGQISSEVPQNLSASRPQDRQFILSSKKLLLSDSGFYLCAWSSGTGYEQYFGPGTRLTVT.